The rows below give T cell receptor beta chains drawn from one sample of a study of cytomegalovirus exposure and HLA in healthy donors. The protocol was immunoSEQ multiplex PCR, while the TCRdb copy is restricted to in-frame clones and leaves out a portion. The repertoire includes under 200,000 clones, 80% to 85% of them detected once, and roughly 1.9% sits in the top ten. Sequences were obtained from PBMCs. These receptors all come from a human donor in good health. Each CDR3 is given with its conserved first and last residue. Fields, in order: clone size, D gene, J gene, V gene, CDR3 protein, CDR3 DNA. The D gene is left open where the match is weak. A clone size is listed for some rows: how often the clone was seen (once, few, many), or a class if it is expanded.

clone size: .; D gene: .; J gene: TRBJ1-3; V gene: TRBV11-2; CDR3 protein: CASRNWDTSGNTIYF; CDR3 DNA: TGTGCCAGCAGAAACTGGGACACCTCTGGAAACACCATATATTTT
clone size: .; D gene: TRBD1; J gene: TRBJ1-1; V gene: TRBV27; CDR3 protein: CASSQTGGAYTEAFF; CDR3 DNA: TGTGCCAGCAGCCAGACAGGGGGCGCATATACTGAAGCTTTCTTT
clone size: .; D gene: TRBD2; J gene: TRBJ2-1; V gene: TRBV27; CDR3 protein: CASSGLAGSDNEQFF; CDR3 DNA: TGTGCCAGCAGTGGACTAGCGGGGAGCGACAATGAGCAGTTCTTC
clone size: few; D gene: .; J gene: TRBJ1-1; V gene: TRBV21-1; CDR3 protein: CASSKGGPCQTGGRYTEAFF; CDR3 DNA: TGTGCCAGCAGCAAAGGAGGGCCCTGCCAGACAGGGGGAAGATACACTGAAGCTTTCTTT
clone size: .; D gene: .; J gene: TRBJ1-2; V gene: TRBV6-5; CDR3 protein: CASSDITVNYGYTF; CDR3 DNA: TGTGCCAGCAGCGACATAACCGTAAACTATGGCTACACCTTC
clone size: .; D gene: .; J gene: TRBJ1-2; V gene: TRBV27; CDR3 protein: CASSLSGGANYGYTF; CDR3 DNA: TGTGCCAGCAGTTTATCAGGGGGGGCCAACTATGGCTACACCTTC
clone size: once; D gene: TRBD1; J gene: TRBJ1-2; V gene: TRBV19; CDR3 protein: CATQPWTGMYGYTF; CDR3 DNA: TGTGCCACCCAGCCTTGGACAGGAATGTATGGCTACACCTTC
clone size: .; D gene: .; J gene: TRBJ1-5; V gene: TRBV7-9; CDR3 protein: CASTGGDINQPQHF; CDR3 DNA: TGTGCCAGCACGGGAGGGGATATCAATCAGCCCCAGCATTTT
clone size: few; D gene: TRBD1; J gene: TRBJ2-7; V gene: TRBV28; CDR3 protein: CASSPRGTGNNEQYF; CDR3 DNA: TGTGCCAGCAGTCCTCGGGGGACAGGGAACAACGAGCAGTACTTC
clone size: .; D gene: .; J gene: TRBJ2-1; V gene: TRBV5-1; CDR3 protein: CASSHGTFDDNEQFF; CDR3 DNA: TGCGCCAGCAGCCACGGGACATTCGATGACAATGAGCAGTTCTTC
clone size: .; D gene: .; J gene: TRBJ2-1; V gene: TRBV11-2; CDR3 protein: CASSARYRENEQFF; CDR3 DNA: TGTGCCAGCAGCGCGAGATACAGGGAAAATGAGCAGTTCTTC
clone size: .; D gene: TRBD2; J gene: TRBJ2-1; V gene: TRBV7-9; CDR3 protein: CASSLSGGAMNEQFF; CDR3 DNA: TGTGCCAGCAGTCTTAGCGGGGGGGCCATGAATGAGCAGTTCTTC